Presented here are 6 T cell receptor beta chains from one specimen sequenced in a study of radiation and T cells in renal cell carcinoma. Time point here: blood 4 weeks post-SBRT, at nephrectomy. The treatment: 15 Gy SBRT to primary tumor, nephrectomy 4 weeks later. The assay was immunoSEQ multiplex PCR, and TCRdb's table has in-frame clones only and misses some. The repertoire holds about 83,000 clones, over 80% seen once, with 2.4% in the top ten. Here the sequenced sample was blood, taken from a patient whose treatment included radiotherapy and nephrectomy. These TCRs come from an older woman with renal cell carcinoma.

V gene TRBV6-5 combines with J gene TRBJ1-1; a possible D gene is TRBD1 (5 bases). Trimming pared 0 bases from V and 4 bases from J, leaving 12 bases between. The CDR3 has 15 residues. Germline V gene data show CDR1 as MNHEY and CDR2 as SVGAGI. CDR3 sequence: CASSYSRRQTTEAFF. CDR3 coding DNA: TGTGCCAGCAGTTACTCCCGTCGACAGACCACTGAAGCTTTCTTT.

In DNA, the CDR3 is TGTGCCACCTCCGGGACAGATTATGGCTACACCTTC. Its protein product is CATSGTDYGYTF. This chain links TRBV28 with TRBJ1-2, with 7 bases that match TRBD1. The CDR3 totals 12 residues. Germline V gives CDR1 MDHEN, CDR2 SYDVKM. The ends lost 10 bases at V and 5 bases at J; junction bases unmatched: 7.

This chain links TRBV5-4 with TRBJ1-2; no clear D gene. Germline-derived CDR1 and CDR2 are SGHNT and YYREEE (reference sequence). The CDR3 covers 13 residues. Between the trimmed V and J ends, which lost 4 bases and 3 bases, there was a span of 10 bases. This CDR3 reads CASSPTRDYGYTF. DNA of the CDR3: TGTGCCAGCAGCCCTACGAGGGACTATGGCTACACCTTC.

V is TRBV6-1 and J is TRBJ2-3; TRBD2 matches 8 bases. Germline assignment: CDR1 MNHNS and CDR2 SASEGT. J was trimmed by 0 bases and V by 10 bases; bases with no gene match: 6. The CDR3 sequence is 14 residues long. CDR3 amino acids: CATRTSPSTDTQYF. The CDR3 coding sequence is TGTGCCACCAGGACTAGCCCTAGCACAGATACGCAGTATTTT.

The chain couples TRBV5-6 to TRBJ2-7; tentatively, D is TRBD1 (5 bases). The germline V gene has CDR1 SGHDT and CDR2 YYEEEE. The CDR3 contains 15 residues. V was cut by 0 bases and J by 3 bases, with 13 bases left in between. The CDR3 is CASSLAGQGYYEQYF. CDR3 coding DNA: TGTGCCAGCAGCTTGGCAGGACAAGGGTACTACGAGCAGTACTTC.

The chain couples TRBV2 to TRBJ2-7, with a tentative D call TRBD1 (6 bases). Trimming removed 5 bases at V and 3 bases at J, with 8 bases between. CDR3 length: 12 residues. From germline, CDR1 is SNHLY and CDR2 FYNNEI. The CDR3 protein is CASSLGGYEQYF. The CDR3 DNA reads TGTGCCAGCAGTCTAGGGGGCTACGAGCAGTACTTC.